This TCR beta chain is drawn from a study of T cells in Graves' hyperthyroidism and ophthalmopathy. Regarding the study as a whole: Ophthalmopathy, as predicted by the model, came a median 6.5 months after the prediction. Most thyroid clonotypes that were expanded above 0.001 also turned up in blood.

Active moderate-to-severe ophthalmopathy, Clinical Activity Score at least 3, NOSPECS at least 4, under 3 months' duration. The PBMCs were taken from under 12 ml of fresh peripheral blood. Points on this clonotype: The target antigen is unknown.

RNA transcripts served as the template for amplifying TCR beta CDR3 regions. Primed by the HTBI set, a first-round RT-PCR was run on the TCR CDR3. TCRdb used MiXCR to reprocess the multiplex PCR reads, holding one entry per CDR3 protein. The sample lists about 640,000 distinct CDR3 sequences, around 15% occurring once. With 2 bases removed from V and 0 bases from J, the gap between germline ends came to 7 bases. Germline CDR1 and CDR2: KGHSH and LQKENI. The CDR3 runs 14 residues. The chain is built from TRBV18 and TRBJ1-1; D remains unclear. The sequenced sample was blood. The receptor was isolated from a woman between 45 and 60 years old with Graves' ophthalmopathy. CDR3 protein: CASSPRVMNTEAFF. For the CDR3, the DNA is TGTGCCAGCTCACCAAGGGTAATGAACACTGAAGCTTTCTTT.